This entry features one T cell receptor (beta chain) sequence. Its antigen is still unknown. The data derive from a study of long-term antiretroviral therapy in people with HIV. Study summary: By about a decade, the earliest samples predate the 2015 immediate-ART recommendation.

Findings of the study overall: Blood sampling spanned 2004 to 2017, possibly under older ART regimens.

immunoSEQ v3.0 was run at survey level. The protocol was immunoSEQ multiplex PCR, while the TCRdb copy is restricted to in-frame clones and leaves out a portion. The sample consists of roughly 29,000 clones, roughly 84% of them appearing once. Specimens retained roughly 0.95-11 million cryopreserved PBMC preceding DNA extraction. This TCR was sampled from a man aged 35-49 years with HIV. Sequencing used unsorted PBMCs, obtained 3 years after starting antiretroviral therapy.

The CDR3 is CASIGQGPNTGELFF. The CDR3 DNA reads TGTGCCAGCATTGGACAGGGCCCGAACACCGGGGAGCTGTTTTTT. The chain has TRBV2 and TRBJ2-2; 8 bases are a match to TRBD1. J gave up 0 bases and V 7 bases, and 4 bases lay outside the gene matches. This CDR3 region has 15 residues. Per the germline V gene, CDR1 is SNHLY and CDR2 is FYNNEI.